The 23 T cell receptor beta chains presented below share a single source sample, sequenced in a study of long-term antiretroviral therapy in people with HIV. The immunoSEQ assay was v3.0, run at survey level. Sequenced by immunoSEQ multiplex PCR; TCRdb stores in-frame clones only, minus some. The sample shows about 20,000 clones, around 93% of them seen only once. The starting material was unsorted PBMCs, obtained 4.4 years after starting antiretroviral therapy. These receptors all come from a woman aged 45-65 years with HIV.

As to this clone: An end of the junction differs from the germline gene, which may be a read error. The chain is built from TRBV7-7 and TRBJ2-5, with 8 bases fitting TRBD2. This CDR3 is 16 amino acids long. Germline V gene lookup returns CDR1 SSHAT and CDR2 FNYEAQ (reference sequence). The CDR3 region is CASSLAYSGGQETQYF. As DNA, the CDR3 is TGTGCTAGCAGCTTAGCATATTCGGGGGGGCAAGAGACCCAGTACTTC. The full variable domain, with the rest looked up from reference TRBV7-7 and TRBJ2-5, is GAGVSQSPRYKVTKRGQDVTLRCDPISSHATLYWYQQALGQGPEFLTYFNYEAQPDKSGLPSDRFSAERPEGSISTLTIQRTEQRDSAMYRCASSLAYSGGQETQYFGPGTRLLVL.

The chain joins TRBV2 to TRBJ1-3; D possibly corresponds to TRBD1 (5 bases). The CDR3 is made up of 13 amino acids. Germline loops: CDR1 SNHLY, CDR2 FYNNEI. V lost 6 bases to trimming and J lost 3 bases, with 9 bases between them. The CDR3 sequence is CASRDRNGNTIYF. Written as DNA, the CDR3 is TGTGCCAGCAGAGACAGAAATGGAAACACCATATATTTT.

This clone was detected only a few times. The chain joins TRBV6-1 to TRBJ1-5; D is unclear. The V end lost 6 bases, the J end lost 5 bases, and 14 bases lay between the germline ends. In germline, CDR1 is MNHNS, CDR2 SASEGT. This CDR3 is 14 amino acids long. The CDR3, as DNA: TGTGCCAGCAGGGACCAGGTTCTACATCAGCCCCAGCATTTT. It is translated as CASRDQVLHQPQHF.

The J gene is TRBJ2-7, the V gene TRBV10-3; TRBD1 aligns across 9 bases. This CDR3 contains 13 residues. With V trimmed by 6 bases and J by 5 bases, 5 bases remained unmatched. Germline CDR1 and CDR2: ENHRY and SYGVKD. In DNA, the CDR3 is TGTGCCATCAGACCGGGACAGGGCCACGAGCAGTACTTC. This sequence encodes CAIRPGQGHEQYF.

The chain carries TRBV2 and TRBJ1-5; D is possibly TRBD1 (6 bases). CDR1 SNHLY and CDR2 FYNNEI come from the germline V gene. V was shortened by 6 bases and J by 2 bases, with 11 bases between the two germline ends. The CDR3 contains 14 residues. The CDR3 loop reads CASRLQGGNQPQHF. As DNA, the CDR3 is TGTGCCAGCAGATTACAGGGTGGCAATCAGCCCCAGCATTTT.

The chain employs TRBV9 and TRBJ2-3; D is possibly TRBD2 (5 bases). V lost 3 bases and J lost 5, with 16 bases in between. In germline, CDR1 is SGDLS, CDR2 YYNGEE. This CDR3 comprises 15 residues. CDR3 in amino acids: CASSGGLLYQDTQYF. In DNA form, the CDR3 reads TGTGCCAGCAGCGGAGGACTGCTATACCAAGATACGCAGTATTTT.

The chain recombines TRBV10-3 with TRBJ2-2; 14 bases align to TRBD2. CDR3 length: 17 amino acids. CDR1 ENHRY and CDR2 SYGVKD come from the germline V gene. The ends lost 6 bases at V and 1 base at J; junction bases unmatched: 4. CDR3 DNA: TGTGCCATCAGCCCGGGACTAGCGGGGGTGAACACCGGGGAGCTGTTTTTT. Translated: CAISPGLAGVNTGELFF.

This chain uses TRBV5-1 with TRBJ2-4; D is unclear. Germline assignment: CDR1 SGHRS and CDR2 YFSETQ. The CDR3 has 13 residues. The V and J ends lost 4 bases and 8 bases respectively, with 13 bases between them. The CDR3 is CASSIVPEDIQYF. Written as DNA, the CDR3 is TGCGCCAGCAGCATCGTTCCTGAGGACATTCAGTACTTC.

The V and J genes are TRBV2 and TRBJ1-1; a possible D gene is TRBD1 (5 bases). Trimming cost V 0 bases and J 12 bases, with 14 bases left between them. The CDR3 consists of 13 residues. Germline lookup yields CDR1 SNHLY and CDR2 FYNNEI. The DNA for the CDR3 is TGTGCCAGCAGTGAAGCAACCCAGGGTTTGACTTTCTTT. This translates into CASSEATQGLTFF.

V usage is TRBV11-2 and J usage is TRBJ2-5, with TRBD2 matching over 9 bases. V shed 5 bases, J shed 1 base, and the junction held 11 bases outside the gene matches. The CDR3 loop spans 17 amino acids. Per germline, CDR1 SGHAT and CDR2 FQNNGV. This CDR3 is CASSVSLSGGIQETQYF. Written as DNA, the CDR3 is TGTGCCAGCAGCGTCTCATTAAGCGGGGGGATCCAAGAGACCCAGTACTTC.

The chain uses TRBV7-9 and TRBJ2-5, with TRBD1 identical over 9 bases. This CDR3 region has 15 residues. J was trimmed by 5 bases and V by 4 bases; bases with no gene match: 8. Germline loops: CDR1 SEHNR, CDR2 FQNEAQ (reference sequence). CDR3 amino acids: CASSSRDREGETQYF. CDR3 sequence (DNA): TGTGCCAGCAGCTCCCGGGACAGGGAGGGGGAGACCCAGTACTTC.

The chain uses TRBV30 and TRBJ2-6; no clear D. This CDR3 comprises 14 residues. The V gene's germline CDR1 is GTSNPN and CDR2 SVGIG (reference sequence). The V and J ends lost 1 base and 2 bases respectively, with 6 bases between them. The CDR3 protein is CAWSGVPGANVLTF. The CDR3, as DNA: TGTGCCTGGAGTGGGGTACCTGGGGCCAACGTCCTGACTTTC.

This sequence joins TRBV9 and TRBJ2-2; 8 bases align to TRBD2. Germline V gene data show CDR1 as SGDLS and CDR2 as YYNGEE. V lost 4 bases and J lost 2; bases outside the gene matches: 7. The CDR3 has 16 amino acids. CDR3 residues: CASSSRTSLNTGELFF. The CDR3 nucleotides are TGTGCCAGCAGCTCCCGGACTAGCTTAAACACCGGGGAGCTGTTTTTT.

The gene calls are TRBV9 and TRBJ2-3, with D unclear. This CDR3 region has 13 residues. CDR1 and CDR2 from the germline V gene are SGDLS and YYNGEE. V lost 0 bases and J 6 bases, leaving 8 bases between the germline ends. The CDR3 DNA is TGTGCCAGCAGCGTAGCCTTAGGCGATACGCAGTATTTT. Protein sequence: CASSVALGDTQYF.

The CDR3, as DNA: TGTGCCAGTACCCCACAGCGGGGTGATGCCATTGAGCAGTTCTTC. This encodes CASTPQRGDAIEQFF. This rearrangement joins TRBV19 to TRBJ2-1; the match to TRBD2 covers 7 bases. The V gene's germline CDR1 is LNHDA and CDR2 SQIVND (reference sequence). The CDR3 has 15 amino acids. Germline trimming cut 7 bases from V and 9 bases from J; bases unmatched to any gene: 15.

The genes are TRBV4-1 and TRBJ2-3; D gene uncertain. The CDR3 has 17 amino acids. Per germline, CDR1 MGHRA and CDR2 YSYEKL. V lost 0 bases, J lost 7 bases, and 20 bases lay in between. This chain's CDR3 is CASSQDTAPRILYTQYF. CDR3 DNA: TGCGCCAGCAGCCAAGATACCGCCCCCAGGATTTTATATACGCAGTATTTT.

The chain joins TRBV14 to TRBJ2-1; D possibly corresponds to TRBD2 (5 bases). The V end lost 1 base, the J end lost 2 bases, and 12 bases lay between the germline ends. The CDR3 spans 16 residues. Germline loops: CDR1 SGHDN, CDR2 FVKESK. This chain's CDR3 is CASSQVLTSAYNEQFF. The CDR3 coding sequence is TGTGCCAGCAGCCAAGTTCTTACTAGTGCCTACAATGAGCAGTTCTTC. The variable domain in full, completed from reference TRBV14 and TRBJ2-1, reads EAGVTQFPSHSVIEKGQTVTLRCDPISGHDNLYWYRRVMGKEIKFLLHFVKESKQDESGMPNNRFLAERTGGTYSTLKVQPAELEDSGVYFCASSQVLTSAYNEQFFGPGTRLTVL.

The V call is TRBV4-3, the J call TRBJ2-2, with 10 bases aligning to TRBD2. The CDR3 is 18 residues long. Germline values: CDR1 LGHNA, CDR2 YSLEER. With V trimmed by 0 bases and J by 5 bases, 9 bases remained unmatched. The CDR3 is CASSQDLSGGPGTGELFF. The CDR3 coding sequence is TGCGCCAGCAGCCAAGATCTTAGCGGGGGGCCCGGAACCGGGGAGCTGTTTTTT.

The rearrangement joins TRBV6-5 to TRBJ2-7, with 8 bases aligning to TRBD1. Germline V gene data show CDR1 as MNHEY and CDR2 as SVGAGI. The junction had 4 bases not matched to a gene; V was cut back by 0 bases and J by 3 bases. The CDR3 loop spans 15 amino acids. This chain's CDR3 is CASSYSRTGIYEQYF. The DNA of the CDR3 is TGTGCCAGCAGTTACTCCAGGACAGGGATCTACGAGCAGTACTTC.

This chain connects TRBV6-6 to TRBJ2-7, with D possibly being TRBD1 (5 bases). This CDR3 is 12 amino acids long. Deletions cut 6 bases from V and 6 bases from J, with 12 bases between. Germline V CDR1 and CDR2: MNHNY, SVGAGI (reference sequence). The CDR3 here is CASSLGAGEQYF. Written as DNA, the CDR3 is TGTGCCAGCAGCCTAGGGGCAGGCGAGCAGTACTTC.

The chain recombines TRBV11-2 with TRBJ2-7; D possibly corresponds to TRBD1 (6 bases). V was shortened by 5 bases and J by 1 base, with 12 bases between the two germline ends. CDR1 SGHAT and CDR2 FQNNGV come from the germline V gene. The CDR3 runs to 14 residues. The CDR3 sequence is CASSQTGISYEQYF. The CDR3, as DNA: TGTGCCAGCAGCCAGACAGGAATATCCTACGAGCAGTACTTC.

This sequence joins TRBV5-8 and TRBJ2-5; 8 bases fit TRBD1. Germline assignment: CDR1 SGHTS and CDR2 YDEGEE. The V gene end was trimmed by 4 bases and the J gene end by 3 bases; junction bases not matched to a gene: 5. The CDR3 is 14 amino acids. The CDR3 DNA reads TGTGCCAGCAGCGTACAACAGGGGGAAGAGACCCAGTACTTC. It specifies CASSVQQGEETQYF.

CDR3 loop: CASSDRIWGGEQYF. The CDR3 bases are TGTGCCAGCAGTGATAGGATATGGGGGGGAGAGCAGTACTTC. The rearrangement uses TRBV2 and TRBJ2-7; 7 positions match TRBD2. The CDR3 loop spans 14 amino acids. Trimming took 3 bases from V and 7 from J; bases not matched to a gene: 9. In germline, CDR1 is SNHLY, CDR2 FYNNEI.